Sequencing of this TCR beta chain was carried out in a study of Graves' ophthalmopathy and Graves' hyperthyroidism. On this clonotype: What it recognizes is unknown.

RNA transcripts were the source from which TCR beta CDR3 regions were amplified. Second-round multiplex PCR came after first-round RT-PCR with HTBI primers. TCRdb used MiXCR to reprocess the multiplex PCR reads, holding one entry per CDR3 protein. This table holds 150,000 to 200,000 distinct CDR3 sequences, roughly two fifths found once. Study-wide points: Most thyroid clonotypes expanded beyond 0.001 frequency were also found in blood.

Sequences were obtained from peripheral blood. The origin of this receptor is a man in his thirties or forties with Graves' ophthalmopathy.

CDR3 DNA sequence: TGTGCCACCAGTGATTCCGGTGAAACACCCCTCCACTTT. Protein sequence: CATSDSGETPLHF. J is TRBJ1-6 and V is TRBV24-1, with D unresolved. Germline CDR1 and CDR2: KGHDR and SFDVKD. V was clipped by 2 bases and J by 11 bases, with 9 bases between them. The CDR3 loop spans 13 amino acids.